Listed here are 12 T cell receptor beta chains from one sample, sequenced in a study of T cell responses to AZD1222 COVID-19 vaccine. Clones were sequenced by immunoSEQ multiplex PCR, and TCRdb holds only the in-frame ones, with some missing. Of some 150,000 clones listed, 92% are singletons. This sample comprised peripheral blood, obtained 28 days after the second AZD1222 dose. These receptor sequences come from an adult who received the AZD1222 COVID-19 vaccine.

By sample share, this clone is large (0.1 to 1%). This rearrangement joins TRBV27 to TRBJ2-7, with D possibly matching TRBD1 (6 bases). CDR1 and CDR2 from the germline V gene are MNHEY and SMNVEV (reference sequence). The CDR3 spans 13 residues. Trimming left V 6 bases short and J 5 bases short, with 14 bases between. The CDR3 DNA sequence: TGTGCCAGCAGCCCGGGACAAGGCGACGAGCAGTACTTC. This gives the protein CASSPGQGDEQYF.

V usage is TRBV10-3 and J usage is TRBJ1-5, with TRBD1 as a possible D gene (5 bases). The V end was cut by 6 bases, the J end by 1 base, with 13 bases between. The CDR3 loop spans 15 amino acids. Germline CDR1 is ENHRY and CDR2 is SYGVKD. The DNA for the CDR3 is TGTGCCATCAGACAAGACCGGGACAGCAATCAGCCCCAGCATTTT. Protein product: CAIRQDRDSNQPQHF.

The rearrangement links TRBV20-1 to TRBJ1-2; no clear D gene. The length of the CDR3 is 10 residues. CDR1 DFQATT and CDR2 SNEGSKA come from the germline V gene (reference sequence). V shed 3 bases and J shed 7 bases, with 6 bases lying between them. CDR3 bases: TGCAGTGCTAGTGAAACTGGCTACACCTTC. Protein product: CSASETGYTF.

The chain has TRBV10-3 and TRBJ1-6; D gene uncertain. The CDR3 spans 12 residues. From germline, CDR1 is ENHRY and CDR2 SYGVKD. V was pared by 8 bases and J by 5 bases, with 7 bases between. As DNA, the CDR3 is TGTGCCATCGAGGACGATAATTCACCCCTCCACTTT. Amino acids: CAIEDDNSPLHF.

This chain's CDR3 is CASSFQNTEAFF. In DNA form, the CDR3 reads TGTGCCAGCAGCTTTCAGAACACTGAAGCTTTCTTT. The chain carries TRBV7-9 and TRBJ1-1; D is ambiguous. The CDR3 covers 12 residues. Trimming took 3 bases from V and 1 from J, leaving 3 bases between them. Germline V gene data show CDR1 as SEHNR and CDR2 as FQNEAQ (reference sequence).

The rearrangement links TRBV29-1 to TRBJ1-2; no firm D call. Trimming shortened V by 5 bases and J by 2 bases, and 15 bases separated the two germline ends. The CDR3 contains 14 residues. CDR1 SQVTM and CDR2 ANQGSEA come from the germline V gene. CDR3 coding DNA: TGCAGCGTTACCCCTGAACAGATAAACTATGGCTACACCTTC. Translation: CSVTPEQINYGYTF.

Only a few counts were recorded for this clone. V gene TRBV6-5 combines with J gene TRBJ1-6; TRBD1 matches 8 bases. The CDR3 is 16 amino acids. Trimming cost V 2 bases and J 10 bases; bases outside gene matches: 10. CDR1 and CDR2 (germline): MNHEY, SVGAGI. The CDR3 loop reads CASSYKPGQGGSPLHF. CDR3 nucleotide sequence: TGTGCCAGCAGTTACAAGCCCGGACAGGGAGGCTCACCCCTCCACTTT.

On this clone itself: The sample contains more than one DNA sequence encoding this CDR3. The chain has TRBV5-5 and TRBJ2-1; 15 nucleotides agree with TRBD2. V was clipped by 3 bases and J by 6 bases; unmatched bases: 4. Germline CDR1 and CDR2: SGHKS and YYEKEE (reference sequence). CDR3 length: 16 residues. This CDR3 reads CASSSRTSGRVNEQFF. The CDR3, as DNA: TGTGCCAGCAGCTCCCGGACTAGCGGGAGGGTCAATGAGCAGTTCTTC.

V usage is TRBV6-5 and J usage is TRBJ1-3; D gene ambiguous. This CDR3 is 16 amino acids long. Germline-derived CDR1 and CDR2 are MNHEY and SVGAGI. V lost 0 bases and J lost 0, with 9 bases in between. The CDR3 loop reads CASSYSNRNSGNTIYF. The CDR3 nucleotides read TGTGCCAGCAGTTACTCGAACCGGAACTCTGGAAACACCATATATTTT.

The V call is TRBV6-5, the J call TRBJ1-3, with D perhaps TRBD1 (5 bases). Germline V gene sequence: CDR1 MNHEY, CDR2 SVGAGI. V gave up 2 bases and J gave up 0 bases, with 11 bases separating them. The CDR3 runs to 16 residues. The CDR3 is CASSYLRQTSGNTIYF. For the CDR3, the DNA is TGTGCCAGCAGTTACCTCAGACAGACCTCTGGAAACACCATATATTTT.

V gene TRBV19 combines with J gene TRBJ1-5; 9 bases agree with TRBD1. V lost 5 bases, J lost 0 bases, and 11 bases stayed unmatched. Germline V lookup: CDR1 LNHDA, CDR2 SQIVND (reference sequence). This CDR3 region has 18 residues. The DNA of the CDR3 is TGTGCCAGTAGTTTCGGGACAGGGCCGTTTTATAGCAATCAGCCCCAGCATTTT. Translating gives CASSFGTGPFYSNQPQHF.

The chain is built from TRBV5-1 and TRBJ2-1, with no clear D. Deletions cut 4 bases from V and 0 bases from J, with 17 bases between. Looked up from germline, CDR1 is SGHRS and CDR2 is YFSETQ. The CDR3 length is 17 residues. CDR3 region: CASSPPLDASSYNEQFF. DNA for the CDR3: TGCGCCAGCAGCCCTCCACTTGACGCGAGCTCCTACAATGAGCAGTTCTTC.